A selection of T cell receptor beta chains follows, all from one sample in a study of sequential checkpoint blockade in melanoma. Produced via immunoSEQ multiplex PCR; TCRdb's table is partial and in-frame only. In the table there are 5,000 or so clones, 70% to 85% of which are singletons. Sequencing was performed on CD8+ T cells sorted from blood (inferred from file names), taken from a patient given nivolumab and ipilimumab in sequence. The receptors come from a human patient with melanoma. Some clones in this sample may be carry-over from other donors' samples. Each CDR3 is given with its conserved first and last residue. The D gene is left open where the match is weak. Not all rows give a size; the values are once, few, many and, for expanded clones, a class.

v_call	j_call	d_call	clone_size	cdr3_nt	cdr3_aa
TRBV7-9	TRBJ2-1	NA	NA	TGTGCCAGCAGCCCGTACGGGGGTAGCTACAATGAGCAGTTCTTC	CASSPYGGSYNEQFF
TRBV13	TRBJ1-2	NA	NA	TGTGCCAGCAGCTTTGATACCAGGGCTAACTATGGCTACACCTTC	CASSFDTRANYGYTF
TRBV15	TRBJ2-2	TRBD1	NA	TGTGCCACCAGCAGCAGGGGGTCGGACACCGGGGAGCTGTTTTTT	CATSSRGSDTGELFF
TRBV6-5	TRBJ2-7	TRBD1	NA	TGTGCCAGCAGTTACTCGGAGGACAGGGTCCACGAGCAGTACTTC	CASSYSEDRVHEQYF
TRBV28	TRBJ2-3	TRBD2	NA	TGTGCCAGCAGTTTTCGAGCGGGGGGGGAAGGGGTTACGCAGTATTTT	CASSFRAGGEGVTQYF
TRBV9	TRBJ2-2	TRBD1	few	TGTGCCAGCAGCTCCCCGGGACAGGGTGTAAACACCGGGGAGCTGTTTTTT	CASSSPGQGVNTGELFF
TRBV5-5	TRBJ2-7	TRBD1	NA	TGTGCCAGCAGCTTTCTTGGACAGGGGACCTACGAGCAGTACTTC	CASSFLGQGTYEQYF
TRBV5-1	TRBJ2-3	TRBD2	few	TGCGCCACCCAAGGGGGGGCTAGCGGGGGTAGCACAGATACGCAGTATTTT	CATQGGASGGSTDTQYF
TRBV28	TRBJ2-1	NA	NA	TGTGCCAGCAGACTCCGGGACAGCGGGTATAACAATGAGCAGTTCTTC	CASRLRDSGYNNEQFF
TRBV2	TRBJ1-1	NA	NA	TGTGCCAGCAGGAGAGGACAGATGAACACTGAAGCTTTCTTT	CASRRGQMNTEAFF
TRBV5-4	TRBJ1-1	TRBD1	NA	TGTGCCAGCGGCTGGGACAGGCAAAAGAACACTGAAGCTTTCTTT	CASGWDRQKNTEAFF
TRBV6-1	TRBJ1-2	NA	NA	TGTGCCAGCAGTGAGCGGGTCCGCGATGGCTACACCTTC	CASSERVRDGYTF
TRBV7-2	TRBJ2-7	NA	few	TGTGCCAGCAGCTTAATAAGGGCCACGGGGTATTACGAGCAGTACTTC	CASSLIRATGYYEQYF